The 26 T cell receptor beta chains given below trace back to one sample, sequenced in a study of blood T cell repertoires in COVID-19. Method: immunoSEQ multiplex PCR; TCRdb's copy keeps in-frame clones and lacks some. This table holds 200,000 to 300,000 clones, more than 70% found once. The sample taken for sequencing was PBMCs or T cells enriched from blood (not recorded which). The receptors were gathered from a woman aged 35 to 49 with acute COVID-19.

The chain carries TRBV5-1 and TRBJ1-3; D unresolved. Germline lookup yields CDR1 SGHRS and CDR2 YFSETQ. The V end lost 7 bases, the J end lost 0 bases, and 14 bases lay between the germline ends. The CDR3 loop spans 15 amino acids. The CDR3 region is CASVLSPSSGNTIYF. The CDR3 bases are TGCGCCAGCGTCCTCTCCCCCTCCTCTGGAAACACCATATATTTT.

The chain couples TRBV5-1 to TRBJ2-3; weak D call: TRBD1 (5 bases). Germline V CDR1 and CDR2: SGHRS, YFSETQ. The CDR3 loop spans 16 amino acids. The V and J ends lost 0 bases and 0 bases respectively, with 11 bases between them. DNA of the CDR3: TGCGCCAGCAGCTTGGCCCCAGGGCAAAGCACAGATACGCAGTATTTT. This gives the protein CASSLAPGQSTDTQYF. Full variable domain (rest looked up from reference TRBV5-1 and TRBJ2-3): KAGVTQTPRYLIKTRGQQVTLSCSPISGHRSVSWYQQTPGQGLQFLFEYFSETQRNKGNFPGRFSGRQFSNSRSEMNVSTLELGDSALYLCASSLAPGQSTDTQYFGPGTRLTVL.

In regard to this clone: An end of the junction does not agree with germline; a read error may underlie this. This chain uses TRBV7-7 with TRBJ2-1; 7 bases are shared with TRBD2. The CDR3 has 17 residues. Germline-derived CDR1 and CDR2 are SSHAT and FNYEAQ (reference sequence). CDR3 loop: CASSPFLGGSSYNEQFF. CDR3 DNA sequence: TGTGCTAGCAGCCCATTCTTAGGCGGGAGCTCCTACAATGAGCAGTTCTTC.

The V and J genes are TRBV5-6 and TRBJ2-3; possible D gene TRBD2, 7 bases. The CDR3 consists of 15 residues. With 2 bases removed from V and 3 bases from J, the gap between germline ends came to 13 bases. CDR1 SGHDT and CDR2 YYEEEE come from the germline V gene. The CDR3: CASSLGGAITDTQYF. In DNA, the CDR3 is TGTGCCAGCAGCTTAGGGGGGGCCATAACAGATACGCAGTATTTT.

The chain carries TRBV18 and TRBJ2-1, with 7 bases matching TRBD1. From germline, CDR1 is KGHSH and CDR2 LQKENI. The ends lost 2 bases at V and 3 bases at J; junction bases unmatched: 7. The CDR3 is 16 amino acids. CDR3 amino acids: CASSPIIGTDYNEQFF. DNA for the CDR3: TGTGCCAGCTCACCAATTATAGGGACAGACTACAATGAGCAGTTCTTC.

This rearrangement joins TRBV27 to TRBJ2-5, with 9 positions matching TRBD1. The V and J ends lost 5 bases and 7 bases, in that order; junction bases with no gene match: 5. CDR1 MNHEY and CDR2 SMNVEV come from the germline V gene (reference sequence). The length of the CDR3 is 13 residues. CDR3 in amino acids: CASSRDRVTTQYF. CDR3 DNA sequence: TGTGCCAGCAGTCGGGACAGGGTTACGACCCAGTACTTC.

The rearrangement joins TRBV15 to TRBJ2-5, with 7 bases that match TRBD1. The CDR3 covers 15 residues. CDR1 is LNHNV and CDR2 is YYDKDF in the germline V gene (reference sequence). The J segment lost 2 bases and the V segment lost 2 bases, leaving 5 bases of the junction unmatched. CDR3: CATSRRDRYQETQYF. The CDR3 bases are TGTGCCACCAGCAGACGGGACAGATATCAAGAGACCCAGTACTTC.

As to this clone: Other DNA sequences of this sample code for an identical CDR3. V usage is TRBV7-6 and J usage is TRBJ2-2, with D perhaps matching TRBD2 (6 bases). The CDR3 covers 15 residues. CDR1 and CDR2 (germline): SGHVS, FNYEAQ. Trimming stripped 3 bases from V and 4 bases from J, with 12 bases between. In nucleotides, the CDR3 is TGTGCCAGCAGCTTGGGGGGTGGTAGCACCGGGGAGCTGTTTTTT. It codes for CASSLGGGSTGELFF.

This clone appeared a few times. The rearrangement uses TRBV11-2 and TRBJ2-1; 8 nucleotides agree with TRBD2. Germline values: CDR1 SGHAT, CDR2 FQNNGV. CDR3 length equals 13 residues. V gave up 5 bases and J gave up 6 bases; unmatched junction bases: 3. The CDR3 coding sequence is TGTGCCAGCAGCCTTAGCGGGGCCAATGAGCAGTTCTTC. It encodes CASSLSGANEQFF.

The chain couples TRBV7-9 to TRBJ2-3, with TRBD2 matching over 10 bases. Trimming removed 2 bases from V and 7 bases from J; junction bases left unmatched: 3. The CDR3 loop spans 14 amino acids. Germline values: CDR1 SEHNR, CDR2 FQNEAQ (reference sequence). In DNA form, the CDR3 reads TGTGCCAGCAGCTTAACTAGCGGGGCCCATACGCAGTATTTT. It is translated as CASSLTSGAHTQYF.

The rearrangement joins TRBV20-1 to TRBJ1-2; no reliable D call. The CDR3 runs to 13 residues. The germline gives CDR1 DFQATT, CDR2 SNEGSKA (reference sequence). V was pared by 3 bases and J by 5 bases, with 13 bases between. DNA of the CDR3: TGCAGTGCTAGTTTTATCGGGAGTTATGGCTACACCTTC. Translated: CSASFIGSYGYTF.

The V call is TRBV12-3 or TRBV12-4, the J call TRBJ2-1, with a weak D call TRBD1 (6 bases). The ends were cut back, 6 bases at V and 2 bases at J, with 8 bases in the middle. This CDR3 is built from 13 residues. CDR3 amino acids: CASRAGAYNEQFF. Here the CDR3 DNA reads TGTGCCAGCAGGGCAGGGGCCTACAATGAGCAGTTCTTC.

In DNA form, the CDR3 reads TGCAGCGTTATAGAGACAGGGACGAACTATGGCTACACCTTC. It yields the protein CSVIETGTNYGYTF. The V and J genes are TRBV29-1 and TRBJ1-2, with TRBD1 matching 7 bases. The germline CDR1 and CDR2 sequences are SQVTM and ANQGSEA. V was pared by 5 bases and J by 2 bases, with 8 bases of the junction left unmatched. This CDR3 comprises 14 residues.

The rearrangement links TRBV18 to TRBJ2-7, with 8 bases that match TRBD2. Germline V gene sequence: CDR1 KGHSH, CDR2 LQKENI. CDR3 size: 14 residues. V dropped 5 bases and J dropped 1; count of bases not matched to a gene: 4. Here the CDR3 DNA reads TGTGCCAGCTCAAGACCTAGCGGGTCCTACGAGCAGTACTTC. It codes for CASSRPSGSYEQYF. The whole variable domain, remainder taken from reference TRBV18 and TRBJ2-7, is NAGVMQNPRHLVRRRGQEARLRCSPMKGHSHVYWYRQLPEEGLKFMVYLQKENIIDESGMPKERFSAEFPKEGPSILRIQQVVRGDSAAYFCASSRPSGSYEQYFGPGTRLTVT.

The chain joins TRBV4-2 to TRBJ2-1; 11 bases match TRBD2. Germline assignment: CDR1 LGHNA and CDR2 YNFKEQ. The CDR3 covers 17 residues. J lost 7 bases, V lost 2 bases, and 10 bases had no gene match. CDR3 amino acids: CASSQRLAGTTWNEQFF. Written as DNA, the CDR3 is TGTGCCAGCAGCCAAAGACTAGCGGGGACCACATGGAATGAGCAGTTCTTC.

This sequence joins TRBV23-1 and TRBJ1-2; TRBD1 matches 7 bases. TRBV23-1 has ORF status, its function being uncertain. The CDR3 covers 15 residues. The V gene end was trimmed by 2 bases and the J gene end by 0 bases; junction bases not matched to a gene: 3. Here the CDR3 DNA reads TGCGCCAGCAGTCAAGTAACAGGGGCTAACTATGGCTACACCTTC. Translated, it gives CASSQVTGANYGYTF.

The chain is built from TRBV7-2 and TRBJ1-2, with a possible D match to TRBD1 (5 bases). The length of the CDR3 is 14 residues. Germline V gives CDR1 SGHTA, CDR2 FQGNSA. Trimming left V 5 bases short and J 7 bases short, with 17 bases between. The CDR3 DNA reads as TGTGCCAGCAGCCAGGGTCTCAAGACCGGTGGCTACACCTTC. It specifies CASSQGLKTGGYTF.

The chain couples TRBV19 to TRBJ1-5; D may be TRBD1 (6 bases). V gave up 9 bases and J gave up 2 bases, with 14 bases separating them. This CDR3 contains 14 residues. CDR1 is LNHDA and CDR2 is SQIVND in the germline V gene (reference sequence). The CDR3 bases are TGTGCCAGCCACCCGGGGGGGCGCAATCAGCCCCAGCATTTT. Translation gives CASHPGGRNQPQHF.

The chain couples TRBV19 to TRBJ2-1; TRBD2 matches at 9 bases. CDR1 is LNHDA and CDR2 is SQIVND in the germline V gene (reference sequence). V gave up 5 bases and J gave up 0 bases; unmatched junction bases: 5. The CDR3 has 16 amino acids. CDR3 nucleotide sequence: TGTGCCAGTAGTCCCCTAGCGGGGAGCTCCTACAATGAGCAGTTCTTC. Protein product: CASSPLAGSSYNEQFF.

V usage is TRBV6-1 and J usage is TRBJ1-5; no definite D call. Trimming took 3 bases from V and 5 from J, leaving 23 bases between them. The CDR3 runs 18 residues. Germline V gene lookup returns CDR1 MNHNS and CDR2 SASEGT. The CDR3 here is CASSEIVQKVVIYQPQHF. CDR3 DNA sequence: TGTGCCAGCAGTGAGATTGTACAAAAAGTGGTAATTTATCAGCCCCAGCATTTT.

The rearrangement uses TRBV5-4 and TRBJ2-1, with 9 bases identical to TRBD2. This CDR3 is 15 amino acids long. Trimming removed 0 bases from V and 5 bases from J; junction bases left unmatched: 3. Per the germline V gene, CDR1 is SGHNT and CDR2 is YYREEE (reference sequence). CDR3 nucleotide sequence: TGTGCCAGCAGCTTGGGTGCTAGCGGGGACAATGAGCAGTTCTTC. Amino acids: CASSLGASGDNEQFF.

This clone was detected a few times. The V gene is TRBV5-1, the J gene TRBJ2-1; 8 bases agree with TRBD2. This CDR3 is 16 amino acids long. V gave up 4 bases and J gave up 0 bases; unmatched junction bases: 6. CDR1 and CDR2 (germline): SGHRS, YFSETQ. The DNA for the CDR3 is TGCGCCAGCAGCGCCCAGAGCGGGAGCTCCTACAATGAGCAGTTCTTC. Translation: CASSAQSGSSYNEQFF.

The chain combines TRBV19 with TRBJ1-1, with D perhaps TRBD1 (5 bases). The length of the CDR3 is 13 residues. V gave up 7 bases and J gave up 4 bases, with 13 bases separating them. Germline CDR1 LNHDA, CDR2 SQIVND (reference sequence). This chain's CDR3 is CASMTGGGTEAFF. Written as DNA, the CDR3 is TGTGCCAGTATGACGGGGGGAGGCACTGAAGCTTTCTTT.

J is TRBJ2-1 and V is TRBV20-1; 8 positions agree with TRBD2. Trimming removed 3 bases from V and 0 bases from J; junction bases left unmatched: 10. CDR3 length: 17 amino acids. Germline CDR1 DFQATT, CDR2 SNEGSKA (reference sequence). Here the CDR3 reads CSASARTSWSSYNEQFF. The CDR3 DNA reads TGCAGTGCTAGTGCCCGGACTAGCTGGAGCTCCTACAATGAGCAGTTCTTC.

The rearrangement uses TRBV11-3 and TRBJ2-1; no reliable D call. The germline V gene encodes CDR1 SGHNT and CDR2 YENEEA. The germline V and J ends were trimmed by 1 base and 0 bases, with 7 bases remaining between them. The CDR3 is 15 residues long. DNA of the CDR3: TGTGCCAGCAGCTTAGGGCAGTTCTCCTACAATGAGCAGTTCTTC. Amino acid sequence: CASSLGQFSYNEQFF.

The chain is built from TRBV6-5 and TRBJ2-7, with TRBD2 matching over 14 bases. With V trimmed by 6 bases and J by 6 bases, 4 bases remained unmatched. Germline V gene lookup returns CDR1 MNHEY and CDR2 SVGAGI. CDR3 size: 14 residues. In DNA, the CDR3 is TGTGCCAGCAGGGGACTAGCGGGAGAAGCCGAGCAGTACGTC. Its translation is CASRGLAGEAEQYV.